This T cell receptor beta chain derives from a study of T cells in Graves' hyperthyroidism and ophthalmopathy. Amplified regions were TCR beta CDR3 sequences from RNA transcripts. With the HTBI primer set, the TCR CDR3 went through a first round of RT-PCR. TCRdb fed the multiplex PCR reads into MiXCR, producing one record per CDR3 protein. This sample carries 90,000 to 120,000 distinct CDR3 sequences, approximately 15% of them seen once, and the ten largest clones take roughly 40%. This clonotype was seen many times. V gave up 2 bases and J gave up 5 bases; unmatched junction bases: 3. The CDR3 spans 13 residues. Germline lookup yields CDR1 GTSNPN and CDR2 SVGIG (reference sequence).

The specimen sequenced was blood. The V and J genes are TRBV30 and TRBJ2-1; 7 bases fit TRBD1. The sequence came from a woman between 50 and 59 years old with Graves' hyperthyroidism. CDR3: CAWSWDRNNEQFF. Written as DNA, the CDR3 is TGTGCCTGGAGTTGGGACAGAAACAATGAGCAGTTCTTC.